This T cell receptor (beta chain) originates from a study of neurological immune-mediated disorders. Overall study results and limits: The most TCR clonal expansion was seen in HTLV-1-associated myelopathy, and the least was seen in multiple sclerosis, which fell below healthy controls.

V was clipped by 3 bases and J by 4 bases, with 9 bases between them. The CDR3 contains 12 residues. From germline, CDR1 is GTSNPN and CDR2 SVGIG (reference sequence). In this sample, this clonotype turned up many times. What it binds is not known. Sequencing of 15-18 subjects in each run yielded over 160 million TCR-beta sequences. TCRdb re-called the 5' RACE reads through MiXCR, storing one row per CDR3 protein. The repertoire consists of about 10,000 distinct CDR3 sequences, with roughly 21% occurring once and the leading ten covering around 50%. The chain has TRBV30 and TRBJ1-1, with a possible D match to TRBD1 (5 bases). The clonotype was recovered from an older woman with HTLV-1-associated myelopathy (HAM/TSP). Sequencing was done on a sample of CD8+ T cells from blood. CDR3 DNA: TGTGCCTGGAGCGCAGGGAGCACTGAAGCTTTCTTT. Translating it yields CAWSAGSTEAFF.